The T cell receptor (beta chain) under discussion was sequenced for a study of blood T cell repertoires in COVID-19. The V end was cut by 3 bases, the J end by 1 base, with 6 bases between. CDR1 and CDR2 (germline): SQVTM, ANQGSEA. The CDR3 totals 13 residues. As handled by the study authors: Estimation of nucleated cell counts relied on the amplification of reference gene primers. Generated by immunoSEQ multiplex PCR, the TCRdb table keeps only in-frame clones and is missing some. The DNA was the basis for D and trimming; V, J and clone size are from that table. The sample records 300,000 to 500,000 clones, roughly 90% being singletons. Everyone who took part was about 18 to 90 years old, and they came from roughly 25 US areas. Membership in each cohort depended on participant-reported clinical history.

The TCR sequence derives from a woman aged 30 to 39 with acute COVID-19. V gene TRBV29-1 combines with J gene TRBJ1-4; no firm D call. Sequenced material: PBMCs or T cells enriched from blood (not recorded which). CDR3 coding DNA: TGCAGCGTTGAGGAGGGAACTAATGAAAAACTGTTTTTT. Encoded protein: CSVEEGTNEKLFF.